This is a list of T cell receptor beta chains from one sample in a study of cytomegalovirus exposure and HLA in healthy donors. Only in-frame clones appear in the TCRdb table, and some are missing; sequencing was by immunoSEQ multiplex PCR. This sample yields about 120,000 clones, of which more than 75% are seen a single time; under 2.5% belongs to the top ten. The sequenced material came from PBMCs. These receptors all come from a woman younger than 45 in good health and CMV-seronegative. Both conserved end residues are part of each CDR3. Each record gives: CDR3 protein, CDR3 DNA, clone size, J gene, V gene, D gene. The D gene is left open where the match is weak. Some rows have no size entry. The others give once, few or many, or a class for an expanded clone.

CASSERTGTGELFF	TGTGCCAGCAGTGAACGGACAGGGACCGGGGAGCTGTTTTTT	-	TRBJ2-2	TRBV2	TRBD1
CASSPPSGGFGDTQYF	TGTGCCAGCTCACCACCTAGCGGGGGGTTCGGAGATACGCAGTATTTT	-	TRBJ2-3	TRBV18	TRBD2
CASSQDWQMNTEAFF	TGCGCCAGCAGCCAAGATTGGCAGATGAACACTGAAGCTTTCTTT	-	TRBJ1-1	TRBV4-3	-
CASSQVGGNSPLHF	TGCGCCAGCAGCCAAGTTGGAGGGAACTCACCCCTCCACTTT	-	TRBJ1-6	TRBV4-3	-
CASSILGGGGYTF	TGTGCCAGTAGTATTTTAGGGGGTGGTGGCTACACCTTC	-	TRBJ1-2	TRBV19	-
CASSSIQGIDYGYTF	TGTGCCAGCAGCTCGATACAGGGAATCGACTATGGCTACACCTTC	few	TRBJ1-2	TRBV11-2	-
CASSPRGDTEAFF	TGTGCCAGCAGCCCCCGGGGGGATACTGAAGCTTTCTTT	-	TRBJ1-1	TRBV7-9	-
CASSKGVGRWYEKLFF	TGTGCCAGCAGCAAAGGAGTAGGGAGGTGGTATGAAAAACTGTTTTTT	-	TRBJ1-4	TRBV21-1	-
CASRGRPAGTYNEQFF	TGTGCCAGCAGAGGGAGGCCAGCGGGCACCTACAATGAGCAGTTCTTC	once	TRBJ2-1	TRBV5-6	-
CASGLVLGGTGKNTEAFF	TGTGCTAGTGGTTTGGTACTTGGGGGCACCGGGAAGAACACTGAAGCTTTCTTT	once	TRBJ1-1	TRBV12-5	-
CASRRGGDIQYF	TGTGCCAGCAGGAGGGGGGGGGACATTCAGTACTTC	-	TRBJ2-4	TRBV2	-
CAAGGWETEAFF	TGTGCCGCAGGGGGGTGGGAGACTGAAGCTTTCTTT	-	TRBJ1-1	TRBV6-5	TRBD1
CSVELGTGRYEQYF	TGCAGCGTTGAGCTTGGGACAGGGCGATACGAGCAGTACTTC	-	TRBJ2-7	TRBV29-1	TRBD1
CASSLALTGELFF	TGTGCCAGTAGCCTAGCCCTGACCGGGGAGCTGTTTTTT	-	TRBJ2-2	TRBV19	-
CASSFQGSGSNQPQHF	TGTGCCAGCAGCTTTCAAGGGAGTGGGAGCAATCAGCCCCAGCATTTT	-	TRBJ1-5	TRBV5-8	-
CASSSLAGASTDTQYF	TGTGCCAGCAGTTCGCTAGCGGGGGCTAGCACAGATACGCAGTATTTT	-	TRBJ2-3	TRBV27	TRBD2
CASSQAAVTGNTIYF	TGCGCCAGCAGCCAAGCGGCGGTTACGGGAAACACCATATATTTT	-	TRBJ1-3	TRBV4-3	-
CAISGGNGSPLHF	TGTGCCATCAGCGGGGGGAATGGTTCACCCCTCCACTTT	-	TRBJ1-6	TRBV10-3	-
CASSQSSGTGWGGTEAFF	TGCGCCAGCAGTCAGTCCTCAGGGACAGGGTGGGGAGGCACTGAAGCTTTCTTT	-	TRBJ1-1	TRBV23-1	TRBD1
CASSEGLAVNEQFF	TGTGCCAGCAGCGAGGGACTAGCGGTAAATGAGCAGTTCTTC	-	TRBJ2-1	TRBV7-7	TRBD2
CASSYGLAGRDEQFF	TGCGCCAGCAGTTATGGACTAGCGGGGCGGGATGAGCAGTTCTTC	-	TRBJ2-1	TRBV5-1	TRBD2
CASSLAIKTGAEKLFF	TGTGCCAGCAGCCTAGCGATCAAAACCGGGGCTGAGAAACTGTTTTTT	once	TRBJ1-4	TRBV5-4	-
CASSPRISGNTIYF	TGTGCCAGCAGTCCGAGGATCTCTGGAAACACCATATATTTT	few	TRBJ1-3	TRBV27	-
CASSKGGGGQCSSYNSPLHF	TGTGCCAGCAGCAAAGGTGGAGGGGGACAGTGTAGCTCCTATAATTCACCCCTCCACTTT	-	TRBJ1-6	TRBV21-1	-
CAAVSRRGLGYGYTF	TGTGCAGCAGTTTCTCGCAGGGGGCTAGGTTATGGCTACACCTTC	once	TRBJ1-2	TRBV27	TRBD1
CSVDGLAGGASYNEQFF	TGCAGCGTCGATGGACTAGCGGGGGGGGCCTCCTACAATGAGCAGTTCTTC	-	TRBJ2-1	TRBV29-1	TRBD2
CASSSDKSTDTQYF	TGTGCCAGCAGTTCCGACAAGAGCACAGATACGCAGTATTTT	-	TRBJ2-3	TRBV6-5	-
CASSEGQGGIQYF	TGTGCCAGCAGTGAAGGACAGGGGGGCATTCAGTACTTC	-	TRBJ2-4	TRBV2	TRBD1
CASSTSGTASVEQYF	TGTGCCAGTAGTACCTCCGGGACAGCGAGCGTGGAGCAGTACTTC	-	TRBJ2-7	TRBV19	TRBD1
CASRRTSGSYNEQFF	TGTGCCAGCAGACGGACTAGCGGGAGTTACAATGAGCAGTTCTTC	few	TRBJ2-1	TRBV7-2	TRBD2
CASSVQGVGTEAFF	TGTGCCAGCAGTGTCCAGGGCGTAGGTACTGAAGCTTTCTTT	-	TRBJ1-1	TRBV6-1	-
CASSLNQGRGANVLTF	TGTGCCAGCAGCTTAAATCAGGGAAGAGGGGCCAACGTCCTGACTTTC	-	TRBJ2-6	TRBV7-2	-
CASSQSRDHTRLNSNQPQHF	TGCGCCAGCAGTCAATCGAGGGATCACACACGGCTTAATAGCAATCAGCCCCAGCATTTT	-	TRBJ1-5	TRBV23-1	-
CASLFLGGADGYTF	TGTGCCAGCCTCTTCCTAGGGGGCGCAGATGGCTACACCTTC	-	TRBJ1-2	TRBV2	TRBD1
CASSLGQGRYTIYF	TGTGCCAGCAGCCTCGGACAGGGAAGGTACACCATATATTTT	-	TRBJ1-3	TRBV7-9	TRBD1
CAWSGSLTDEQFF	TGTGCCTGGAGTGGGTCCCTAACGGATGAGCAGTTCTTC	-	TRBJ2-1	TRBV30	-
CASINRGMNTEAFF	TGTGCCAGCATTAACAGGGGGATGAACACTGAAGCTTTCTTT	-	TRBJ1-1	TRBV27	TRBD1
CASSRDSNYGYTF	TGTGCCAGTAGTAGGGACAGCAACTATGGCTACACCTTC	-	TRBJ1-2	TRBV19	TRBD1
CASSPLGEVGTEAFF	TGTGCCAGCTCACCGTTGGGGGAGGTCGGCACTGAAGCTTTCTTT	-	TRBJ1-1	TRBV18	-
CASSIAGGANSPLHF	TGTGCCAGTAGTATAGCTGGCGGGGCCAATTCACCCCTCCACTTT	-	TRBJ1-6	TRBV19	-
CASSAGQGIGSPLHF	TGTGCCAGCAGTGCTGGACAGGGGATAGGTTCACCCCTCCACTTT	-	TRBJ1-6	TRBV6-5	TRBD1
CASSVLDRGQPQHF	TGTGCCAGCAGCGTACTTGACAGGGGCCAGCCCCAGCATTTT	-	TRBJ1-5	TRBV6-1	TRBD1
CASSAQRGDIGELFF	TGTGCCAGCAGCGCCCAGCGGGGGGATATCGGGGAGCTGTTTTTT	-	TRBJ2-2	TRBV5-4	TRBD2
CASSLRTSGGIYEQYF	TGTGCCAGCAGCCTAAGGACTAGCGGGGGGATCTACGAGCAGTACTTC	-	TRBJ2-7	TRBV9	TRBD2
CASSQDGEGGTQHF	TGCGCCAGCAGCCAAGACGGGGAGGGCGGGACCCAGCATTTT	-	TRBJ1-5	TRBV4-1	-
CASRGGAREKLFF	TGTGCCAGTAGAGGGGGGGCGCGTGAAAAACTGTTTTTT	-	TRBJ1-4	TRBV19	-
CASRRGQGYEPQHF	TGTGCCAGCAGAAGAGGACAGGGGTATGAGCCCCAGCATTTT	-	TRBJ1-5	TRBV6-6	TRBD1
CASSSGLNMNTEAFF	TGCGCCAGCAGCTCAGGCCTTAATATGAACACTGAAGCTTTCTTT	-	TRBJ1-1	TRBV5-1	-
CASSLVGSGGLSGELFF	TGTGCCAGCAGCCTAGTGGGTAGCGGGGGGCTATCCGGGGAGCTGTTTTTT	few	TRBJ2-2	TRBV9	TRBD2
CASRFPLGTGGGYTF	TGTGCCAGCAGGTTTCCTCTCGGGACAGGGGGTGGCTACACCTTC	-	TRBJ1-2	TRBV27	TRBD1
CASTRDILGDSPLHF	TGTGCCAGCACCAGGGACATCCTGGGGGACTCACCCCTCCACTTT	-	TRBJ1-6	TRBV19	-
CASSLAPRAKNIQYF	TGCGCCAGCAGCTTGGCCCCCCGAGCCAAAAACATTCAGTACTTC	-	TRBJ2-4	TRBV5-1	-
CANGEYQETQYF	TGTGCCAACGGGGAGTACCAAGAGACCCAGTACTTC	-	TRBJ2-5	TRBV6-1	-
CASSHYRGNSYNEQFF	TGTGCCAGCAGCCATTACAGGGGGAACTCCTACAATGAGCAGTTCTTC	-	TRBJ2-1	TRBV14	TRBD1
CASKVASGGAHEQFF	TGCGCCAGCAAGGTCGCTAGCGGGGGGGCACATGAGCAGTTCTTC	-	TRBJ2-1	TRBV5-1	TRBD2
CASGRAGVGSYEQYF	TGTGCCAGCGGCCGCGCAGGGGTCGGCTCCTACGAGCAGTACTTC	-	TRBJ2-7	TRBV7-2	-
CASSERRDIWNIRNQPQHF	TGTGCCAGCAGTGAACGCCGGGACATTTGGAATATTCGCAATCAGCCCCAGCATTTT	-	TRBJ1-5	TRBV6-1	-
CASSFPGYTQYF	TGTGCCAGCAGCTTCCCGGGATATACGCAGTATTTT	-	TRBJ2-3	TRBV7-2	-
CASSSAASTDTQYF	TGTGCCAGCAGCTCCGCCGCGAGCACAGATACGCAGTATTTT	-	TRBJ2-3	TRBV7-9	-